What follows are 25 T cell receptor beta chains derived from one specimen sequenced in a study of T cell repertoires in cytomegalovirus infection. From the reads, TCRdb called clonotypes with MiXCR, one entry per CDR3 protein. The sample contains some 150,000 distinct CDR3 sequences, about 6% of which appear only once. The specimen was PBMCs. These receptors originate from a human donor in good health (CMV status not recorded). Some clones in this sample may be carry-over from other donors' samples.

This clonotype was seen repeatedly, ten times or more. The V and J genes are TRBV24-1 and TRBJ2-3; D is unclear. Looked up from germline, CDR1 is KGHDR and CDR2 is SFDVKD. The V and J ends lost 1 base and 3 bases respectively, with 7 bases between them. CDR3 size: 14 residues. CDR3 sequence (DNA): TGTGCCACCAGTGATTTTCCGCGAACAGATACGCAGTATTTT. Its translation: CATSDFPRTDTQYF.

In its sample, this clonotype was seen a few times. V usage is TRBV7-9 and J usage is TRBJ1-2, with unresolved D. Germline lookup yields CDR1 SEHNR and CDR2 FQNEAQ (reference sequence). This CDR3 is 13 amino acids long. V was trimmed by 1 base and J by 6 bases, leaving 9 bases between them. The CDR3 DNA sequence: TGTGCCAGCAGCTTAGGCCTGCAGGATGGCTACACCTTC. Residues: CASSLGLQDGYTF.

This clonotype has just a few counts. This rearrangement joins TRBV7-9 to TRBJ1-2; D is ambiguous. CDR3 size: 17 residues. V was clipped by 5 bases and J by 2 bases, with 21 bases between them. CDR1 SEHNR and CDR2 FQNEAQ come from the germline V gene (reference sequence). The CDR3 spells CASSPTRVKAPNYGYTF. The CDR3 region has the DNA TGTGCCAGCAGCCCAACGAGGGTGAAGGCCCCCAACTATGGCTACACCTTC.

As concerns this clonotype: The junction differs from germline at one of its ends, possibly a read error. The chain is built from TRBV9 and TRBJ2-7; D not resolved. Germline V CDR1 and CDR2: SGDLS, YYNGEE. CDR3 length: 11 amino acids. The CDR3 region has the DNA TGTACCAGCAGCTCTTCCGGCGAGCAGTACTTC. This gives the protein CTSSSSGEQYF.

This clonotype is termed medium-sized. The genes are TRBV7-2 and TRBJ2-2, with TRBD2 identical over 10 bases. The CDR3 runs to 17 residues. Germline-derived CDR1 and CDR2 are SGHTA and FQGNSA. V dropped 1 base and J dropped 1; count of bases not matched to a gene: 3. The CDR3 DNA is TGTGCCAGCAGCTTAGACGCTAGCGGGGGGAACACCGGGGAGCTGTTTTTT. Translation: CASSLDASGGNTGELFF.

The sample holds one count of this clonotype. This could be a read error, since a much larger clone is one nucleotide away. CDR3 sequence: CASSPVEAGNQPQHF. The DNA for the CDR3 is TGTGCCAGCAGCCCCGTGGAGGCTGGCAATCAGCCCCAGCATTTT. The chain is built from TRBV7-2 and TRBJ1-5, with unresolved D. The germline CDR1 and CDR2 sequences are SGHTA and FQGNSA. This CDR3 spans 15 amino acids. The germline V and J ends were trimmed by 5 bases and 2 bases, with 13 bases remaining between them.

V and J are TRBV2 and TRBJ1-4; D is uncertain. The CDR3 contains 14 residues. V shed 2 bases and J shed 3 bases, with 7 bases lying between them. From germline, CDR1 is SNHLY and CDR2 FYNNEI. For the CDR3, the DNA is TGTGCCAGCAGTGAACCGGTTGCTAATGAAAAACTGTTTTTT. Protein: CASSEPVANEKLFF.

This clonotype was seen repeatedly, ten times or more. The CDR3 sequence is CASSLAAAGGSYNEQFF. Written as DNA, the CDR3 is TGTGCCAGCAGCTTAGCAGCAGCGGGGGGCTCCTACAATGAGCAGTTCTTC. The gene calls are TRBV7-9 and TRBJ2-1; 9 bases align to TRBD2. Germline loops: CDR1 SEHNR, CDR2 FQNEAQ (reference sequence). The CDR3 is made up of 17 amino acids. V gave up 0 bases and J gave up 0 bases; unmatched junction bases: 3.

This rearrangement joins TRBV20-1 to TRBJ2-1; 8 positions agree with TRBD2. The CDR3 totals 16 residues. V shed 0 bases and J 4 bases; nucleotides not matched to a gene: 8. Germline V lookup: CDR1 DFQATT, CDR2 SNEGSKA (reference sequence). In nucleotides, the CDR3 is TGCAGTGCTAGAGATGCTTTAGCGGGGAAATACAATGAGCAGTTCTTC. It encodes CSARDALAGKYNEQFF.

This clonotype was picked up many times. CDR3 coding DNA: TGTGCCAGCAGCCCCGGACTAGCGGGGGGCACAGATACGCAGTATTTT. Translation gives CASSPGLAGGTDTQYF. The chain uses TRBV7-8 and TRBJ2-3; 13 bases are shared with TRBD2. Unmatched junction bases numbered 3, after V lost 5 bases and J lost 1 base. There are 16 residues in the CDR3. Germline V gene sequence: CDR1 SGHVS, CDR2 FQNEAQ.

This sequence joins TRBV7-9 and TRBJ2-1; D possibly corresponds to TRBD2 (6 bases). Germline V gene data show CDR1 as SEHNR and CDR2 as FQNEAQ (reference sequence). CDR3 length: 15 amino acids. V lost 5 bases and J 4 bases, leaving 15 bases between the germline ends. The CDR3: CASSTSGTGYNEQFF. The CDR3, as DNA: TGTGCCAGCAGCACCTCCGGGACTGGATACAATGAGCAGTTCTTC.

In its sample, this clonotype was seen many times. The chain carries TRBV6-2 or TRBV6-3 and TRBJ1-1; unclear D gene. Germline-derived CDR1 and CDR2 are MNHEY and SVGEGT. This CDR3 contains 12 residues. The V end was cut by 4 bases, the J end by 2 bases, with 5 bases between. CDR3 residues: CASSWRNTEAFF. CDR3 nucleotides: TGTGCCAGCAGTTGGCGAAACACTGAAGCTTTCTTT.

This clonotype was picked up a small number of times. The rearrangement uses TRBV7-3 and TRBJ2-1, with 8 bases aligning to TRBD2. The V gene's germline CDR1 is SGHTA and CDR2 FQGTGA. The CDR3 has 14 residues. Losses at the gene ends were 5 bases for V and 7 bases for J; bases not matched to a gene: 7. CDR3 in DNA: TGTGCCAGCAGCCCCGGACTAGCCAGGAATGAGCAGTTCTTC. Its translation: CASSPGLARNEQFF. Using reference TRBV7-3 and TRBJ2-1 for the parts outside the CDR3, the full variable domain is GAGVSQTPSNKVTEKGKYVELRCDPISGHTALYWYRQSLGQGPEFLIYFQGTGAADDSGLPNDRFFAVRPEGSVSTLKIQRTERGDSAVYLCASSPGLARNEQFFGPGTRLTVL.

This clonotype was counted ten times or more. The V call is TRBV20-1, the J call TRBJ1-1, with D unresolved. CDR3 length equals 18 residues. In germline, CDR1 is DFQATT, CDR2 SNEGSKA (reference sequence). V shed 3 bases and J shed 1 base, with 24 bases lying between them. In nucleotides, the CDR3 is TGCAGTGCTAGTCCCACTCTCCCTGGGCGAGCACCGAACACTGAAGCTTTCTTT. The encoded protein is CSASPTLPGRAPNTEAFF.

This clonotype was detected many times. The chain links TRBV20-1 to TRBJ2-5; possible D gene TRBD1, 6 bases. Trimming cost V 0 bases and J 4 bases, with 21 bases left between them. This CDR3 has 17 amino acids. CDR1 is DFQATT, CDR2 SNEGSKA, per germline (reference sequence). CDR3 sequence (DNA): TGCAGTGCTAGAGATCCCCGCGTAGGGACAAAACTAGAGACCCAGTACTTC. Residues: CSARDPRVGTKLETQYF.

This clonotype has ten or more counts. The CDR3 loop is CASSPRQGWNEQFF. The DNA for the CDR3 is TGTGCCAGCAGCCCTCGACAGGGGTGGAATGAGCAGTTCTTC. J is TRBJ2-1 and V is TRBV7-9; 8 positions match TRBD1. The length of the CDR3 is 14 residues. The germline V gene encodes CDR1 SEHNR and CDR2 FQNEAQ (reference sequence). V lost 5 bases to trimming and J lost 7 bases; unmatched junction nucleotides: 7.

The rearrangement joins TRBV28 to TRBJ2-6, with a possible D match to TRBD2 (5 bases). V shed 5 bases and J shed 1 base, with 12 bases lying between them. This CDR3 is 16 amino acids long. CDR1 and CDR2 from the germline V gene are MDHEN and SYDVKM. CDR3 nucleotide sequence: TGTGCCAGCAGTCTCCCAGTAGCGTCTGGGGCCAACGTCCTGACTTTC. Encoded protein: CASSLPVASGANVLTF.

This clonotype was found a few times. One end of the junction does not line up with germline, which may come from a read error. This chain connects TRBV29-1 to TRBJ1-1; no clear D. This CDR3 has 9 residues. Per the germline V gene, CDR1 is SQVTM and CDR2 is ANQGSEA. CDR3 sequence: CSVSEGSSF. The DNA for the CDR3 is TGCAGCGTTTCGGAGGGCTCCAGCTTT.

This clonotype was observed at least ten times. The chain combines TRBV15 with TRBJ1-4; no definite D call. CDR1 is LNHNV, CDR2 YYDKDF, per germline (reference sequence). The V end was cut by 0 bases, the J end by 8 bases, with 13 bases between. This CDR3 region has 15 residues. The CDR3 reads CATSRDSRVGEKLFF. DNA of the CDR3: TGTGCCACCAGCAGAGATTCAAGGGTGGGGGAAAAACTGTTTTTT. Full variable domain (outside the CDR3, taken from reference TRBV15 and TRBJ1-4): DAMVIQNPRYQVTQFGKPVTLSCSQTLNHNVMYWYQQKSSQAPKLLFHYYDKDFNNEADTPDNFQSRRPNTSFCFLDIRSPGLGDTAMYLCATSRDSRVGEKLFFGSGTQLSVL.

This clonotype occurred many times. CDR3 sequence: CSARLGETQYF. CDR3 in DNA: TGCAGTGCCAGACTGGGGGAGACCCAGTACTTC. V usage is TRBV20-1 and J usage is TRBJ2-5; D is unclear. The length of the CDR3 is 11 residues. Germline CDR1 DFQATT, CDR2 SNEGSKA (reference sequence). V was cut by 6 bases and J by 5 bases, with 10 bases left in between.

The chain is built from TRBV28 and TRBJ1-6; D gene ambiguous. This CDR3 has 13 residues. Between the trimmed V and J ends, which lost 5 bases and 14 bases, there was a span of 16 bases. Germline values: CDR1 MDHEN, CDR2 SYDVKM. The CDR3, as DNA: TGTGCCAGCAGTGCCGGAATGTCTGGGGCCCTCCACTTT. It codes for CASSAGMSGALHF.

This clonotype was seen many times. This chain uses TRBV6-5 with TRBJ2-2; TRBD2 is a possible D gene (6 bases). The V end lost 11 bases, the J end lost 7 bases, and 20 bases lay between the germline ends. The CDR3 has 14 amino acids. Germline values: CDR1 MNHEY, CDR2 SVGAGI. The CDR3 DNA reads as TGTGCCGCCTGGGAGGCAGGGTTGGGCGGGGAGCTGTTTTTT. It translates to CAAWEAGLGGELFF.

This clonotype has ten or more counts. The chain recombines TRBV19 with TRBJ2-7, with D possibly matching TRBD1 (6 bases). Deletions cut 0 bases from V and 0 bases from J, with 21 bases between. The CDR3 spans 19 residues. The V gene's germline CDR1 is LNHDA and CDR2 SQIVND (reference sequence). The CDR3: CASSIDWGPEEGCSYEQYF. The CDR3 DNA sequence: TGTGCCAGTAGTATAGATTGGGGGCCGGAAGAGGGCTGCTCCTACGAGCAGTACTTC.

The sample holds many counts of this clonotype. The chain is built from TRBV7-9 and TRBJ2-5; 8 bases fit TRBD1. Unmatched junction bases numbered 5, after V lost 0 bases and J lost 2 bases. Germline V gene data show CDR1 as SEHNR and CDR2 as FQNEAQ (reference sequence). CDR3 length: 16 amino acids. CDR3 sequence: CASSLADREDQETQYF. The CDR3 region has the DNA TGTGCCAGCAGCTTAGCGGACAGGGAGGATCAAGAGACCCAGTACTTC.

This clonotype was observed at least ten times. The chain combines TRBV25-1 with TRBJ1-2, with D tentatively TRBD1 (6 bases). The germline V gene encodes CDR1 MGHDK and CDR2 SYGVNS. V was trimmed by 4 bases and J by 4 bases, leaving 13 bases between them. The CDR3 totals 14 residues. CDR3 region: CASSGDTLAYGYTF. In nucleotides, the CDR3 is TGTGCCAGCAGTGGGGACACGTTGGCCTATGGCTACACCTTC.